Shown below are 8 T cell receptor beta chains from a single sample sequenced in a study of memory CD4+ T cells and cytomegalovirus serostatus. Profiling relied on immunoSEQ multiplex PCR, and the TCRdb table lists in-frame clones only, not all of them. The sample lists about 75,000 clones, 60% to 80% seen once, with just over 2.5% in the top ten. Single viable CD3+CD4+CD8-CD45RO+ cells were sorted as the memory CD4+ T cells. Material for sequencing was memory CD4+ T cells from blood. The source is an adult in good health and CMV-seropositive.

The chain recombines TRBV6-5 with TRBJ2-5; TRBD1 is a possible D gene (5 bases). The CDR3 is made up of 15 amino acids. CDR1 is MNHEY, CDR2 SVGAGI, per germline. V lost 5 bases and J lost 5, with 18 bases in between. This CDR3 reads CASSPGLVVMETQYF. CDR3 sequence (DNA): TGTGCCAGCAGTCCAGGGCTAGTCGTTATGGAGACCCAGTACTTC.

This rearrangement joins TRBV6-5 to TRBJ1-1, with a weak D call TRBD1 (5 bases). CDR1 and CDR2 (germline): MNHEY, SVGAGI. V lost 6 bases and J lost 1, with 15 bases in between. CDR3 length: 15 residues. For the CDR3, the DNA is TGTGCCAGCAGCGAACCCGGGACTACGAACACTGAAGCTTTCTTT. Amino acids: CASSEPGTTNTEAFF.

This rearrangement joins TRBV6-5 to TRBJ1-5, with D tentatively TRBD1 (5 bases). Trimming took off 4 bases at V and 3 bases at J, with 10 bases between the two ends. The CDR3 spans 14 residues. Germline assignment: CDR1 MNHEY and CDR2 SVGAGI. This CDR3 is CASSLQANNQPQHF. Here the CDR3 DNA reads TGTGCCAGCAGTTTACAGGCGAACAATCAGCCCCAGCATTTT.

This clone was detected only once. This CDR3 is also generated by other DNA sequences in the sample. The rearrangement links TRBV6-1 to TRBJ1-2, with D unclear. The CDR3 loop spans 13 amino acids. Germline V gives CDR1 MNHNS, CDR2 SASEGT. Between the trimmed V and J ends, which lost 2 bases and 4 bases, there was a span of 8 bases. The CDR3 loop reads CASSERRLYGYTF. The CDR3 bases are TGTGCCAGCAGTGAACGGAGACTCTATGGCTACACCTTC.

With respect to this clone: This may stem from a read error, because a much larger clone lies one nucleotide away. The V call is TRBV6-1, the J call TRBJ1-2; no clear D. The CDR3 length is 12 residues. Germline V gives CDR1 MNHNS, CDR2 SASEGT. The CDR3 sequence: CASSDREYGYAF. In DNA, the CDR3 is TGTGCCAGCAGTGATAGAGAGTATGGCTACGCCTTC.

This chain connects TRBV5-4 to TRBJ1-2; unclear D gene. V dropped 7 bases and J dropped 3 bases, with 10 bases sitting between them. The germline gives CDR1 SGHNT, CDR2 YYREEE (reference sequence). The CDR3 contains 12 residues. The CDR3 here is CASSKEDYGYTF. CDR3 DNA: TGTGCCAGCTCAAAAGAGGACTATGGCTACACCTTC.

CDR3 nucleotides: TGTGCCAGCAGCTTAGACGGGCGACAGGGCTATGGCTACACCTTC. Protein sequence: CASSLDGRQGYGYTF. The J gene is TRBJ1-2, the V gene TRBV7-2, with 7 positions matching TRBD1. The CDR3 runs 15 residues. With V trimmed by 1 base and J by 4 bases, 6 bases remained unmatched. The germline V gene encodes CDR1 SGHTA and CDR2 FQGNSA.

The chain joins TRBV5-4 to TRBJ1-6; D ambiguous. Germline V lookup: CDR1 SGHNT, CDR2 YYREEE (reference sequence). V lost 0 bases, J lost 9 bases, and 10 bases lay in between. This CDR3 region has 14 residues. This CDR3 reads CASSLEYGVSPLHF. The DNA of the CDR3 is TGTGCCAGCAGCTTGGAGTACGGGGTTTCACCCCTCCACTTT.